A single sample is the source of the 21 T cell receptor beta chains below, sequenced in a study of cytomegalovirus exposure and HLA in healthy donors. TCRdb's table, derived via immunoSEQ multiplex PCR, lists solely in-frame clones and lacks some. The sample has over 150,000 clones, around 84% seen once. Sequenced: PBMCs. These receptors originate from a human donor in good health.

This clone was seen a single time. The chain recombines TRBV5-1 with TRBJ2-7; 14 nucleotides match TRBD2. Germline V CDR1 and CDR2: SGHRS, YFSETQ. The V and J ends lost 3 bases and 2 bases, in that order; junction bases with no gene match: 7. The CDR3 runs to 17 residues. The CDR3 DNA reads TGCGCCAGCAGCTCGGGACTAGCGGGGGAAGGGGCCTACGAGCAGTACTTC. It codes for CASSSGLAGEGAYEQYF.

The chain joins TRBV5-5 to TRBJ2-2; D remains unclear. V dropped 4 bases and J dropped 0 bases, with 7 bases sitting between them. Germline V lookup: CDR1 SGHKS, CDR2 YYEKEE (reference sequence). The CDR3 runs 14 residues. The DNA of the CDR3 is TGTGCCAGCAGCGGCACCACGAACACCGGGGAGCTGTTTTTT. Amino acid sequence: CASSGTTNTGELFF.

The V gene is TRBV6-1, the J gene TRBJ2-7, with D perhaps TRBD1 (6 bases). CDR3 length: 15 amino acids. V was pared by 3 bases and J by 0 bases, with 12 bases between. Germline values: CDR1 MNHNS, CDR2 SASEGT. Here the CDR3 reads CASSEQTGSSYEQYF. The CDR3 nucleotides are TGTGCCAGCAGTGAGCAAACAGGGAGCTCCTACGAGCAGTACTTC.

CDR3 sequence reads: CASSFDRNTEAFF. DNA of the CDR3: TGTGCCAGCAGTTTCGACAGGAACACTGAAGCTTTCTTT. The genes are TRBV27 and TRBJ1-1, with D maybe TRBD1 (5 bases). The CDR3 has 13 amino acids. Trimming took off 3 bases at V and 1 base at J, with 6 bases between the two ends. CDR1 is MNHEY, CDR2 SMNVEV, per germline (reference sequence).

The CDR3 loop reads CASSLGGEGAPYGYTF. CDR3 nucleotide sequence: TGTGCCAGCAGCTTGGGGGGGGAAGGGGCCCCGTATGGCTACACCTTC. The chain employs TRBV7-8 and TRBJ1-2; D is possibly TRBD1 (5 bases). Trimming pared 3 bases from V and 5 bases from J, leaving 19 bases between. CDR1 and CDR2 (germline): SGHVS, FQNEAQ. This CDR3 is 16 amino acids long.

J is TRBJ1-2 and V is TRBV4-3; weak D call: TRBD1 (5 bases). The CDR3 extends over 19 amino acids. Germline-derived CDR1 and CDR2 are LGHNA and YSLEER. Trimming shortened V by 0 bases and J by 6 bases, and 26 bases separated the two germline ends. The CDR3 DNA is TGCGCCAGCAGCCAAGAAAGATCAAAGCGAGGGACGGGGGATGATGGCTACACCTTC. It specifies CASSQERSKRGTGDDGYTF.

The genes are TRBV5-1 and TRBJ2-1, with 10 nucleotides matching TRBD2. The CDR3 is made up of 16 amino acids. Germline assignment: CDR1 SGHRS and CDR2 YFSETQ. The V and J ends lost 4 bases and 2 bases, in that order; junction bases with no gene match: 6. The CDR3 DNA sequence: TGCGCCAGCAGCCTCCGACTAGCGGGTCCCTACAATGAGCAGTTCTTC. Residues: CASSLRLAGPYNEQFF.

This sequence joins TRBV19 and TRBJ2-3; tentative D call: TRBD1 (6 bases). Germline V gene lookup returns CDR1 LNHDA and CDR2 SQIVND (reference sequence). The CDR3 totals 15 residues. V lost 4 bases, J lost 1 base, and 12 bases lay in between. The CDR3 spells CASSSRGRGTDTQYF. The CDR3 nucleotides read TGTGCCAGTAGTAGCAGGGGAAGGGGCACAGATACGCAGTATTTT.

This clone was detected only once. The chain employs TRBV7-9 and TRBJ1-2; possible D gene TRBD1, 6 bases. This CDR3 has 14 amino acids. In germline, CDR1 is SEHNR, CDR2 FQNEAQ (reference sequence). The ends were cut back, 11 bases at V and 6 bases at J, with 22 bases in the middle. The CDR3: CAGKRDTADHGYTF. DNA of the CDR3: TGTGCCGGGAAAAGGGACACCGCAGACCATGGCTACACCTTC.

As concerns this clone: The conserved closing phenylalanine or tryptophan is absent in this CDR3, likely reflecting a read error. No DNA is shown, since the ends of the CDR3 on it are uncertain; the CDR3 is the one TCRdb lists. The chain has TRBV5-4 and TRBJ2-3; the table's D call of TRBD1 was not tested on the DNA. The CDR3 contains 12 residues when both ends are counted. CDR1 and CDR2 from the germline V gene are SGHNT and YYREEE (reference sequence). This CDR3 is CASSVDRGTGLV.

V is TRBV30 and J is TRBJ1-2; D call uncertain. The CDR3 is 11 amino acids. The V gene lost 0 bases and the J gene lost 6 bases, with 5 bases spanning the gap. In germline, CDR1 is GTSNPN, CDR2 SVGIG (reference sequence). The CDR3 protein is CAWSVLNGYTF. In DNA, the CDR3 is TGTGCCTGGAGTGTATTAAATGGCTACACCTTC.

J is TRBJ1-1 and V is TRBV2, with 9 bases that match TRBD1. V dropped 7 bases and J dropped 4; count of bases not matched to a gene: 4. The CDR3 totals 13 residues. CDR1 is SNHLY, CDR2 FYNNEI, per germline. The CDR3 DNA sequence: TGTGCCAGCACCTCGGACAGGGGCACTGAAGCTTTCTTT. Translated: CASTSDRGTEAFF.

This clone was seen a handful of times. The chain couples TRBV6-5 to TRBJ2-7; D not certain. The CDR3 totals 13 residues. V lost 4 bases to trimming and J lost 3 bases, with 10 bases between them. CDR1 and CDR2 (germline): MNHEY, SVGAGI. DNA for the CDR3: TGTGCCAGCAGTTCCTCGTCCTACTACGAGCAGTACTTC. It is translated as CASSSSSYYEQYF.

V is TRBV7-9 and J is TRBJ2-5; maybe TRBD1 (5 bases). The CDR3 covers 14 residues. V lost 5 bases, J lost 2 bases, and 12 bases lay in between. From germline, CDR1 is SEHNR and CDR2 FQNEAQ (reference sequence). The CDR3 nucleotides are TGTGCCAGCAGCCCTGGACACCTTCAAGAGACCCAGTACTTC. Amino acid sequence: CASSPGHLQETQYF.

This clone was seen only a few times. The rearrangement links TRBV6-5 to TRBJ2-7; 8 bases line up with TRBD1. The CDR3 is 14 residues long. Germline CDR1 reads MNHEY; CDR2 reads SVGAGI. J gave up 3 bases and V 4 bases, and 5 bases lay outside the gene matches. This chain's CDR3 is CASSSRGRFYEQYF. For the CDR3, the DNA is TGTGCCAGCAGTTCCAGGGGGCGCTTCTACGAGCAGTACTTC.

The chain combines TRBV10-3 with TRBJ2-7; perhaps TRBD1 as D (7 bases). Germline V lookup: CDR1 ENHRY, CDR2 SYGVKD. Deletions cut 7 bases from V and 4 bases from J, with 11 bases between. The CDR3 length is 12 residues. The CDR3 region has the DNA TGTGCCATCAATTCAGGGGGGTACGAGCAGTACTTC. The encoded protein is CAINSGGYEQYF.

The count of this clone is one. J is TRBJ2-7 and V is TRBV13, with 7 nucleotides matching TRBD1. Germline V CDR1 and CDR2: PRHDT, FYEKMQ (reference sequence). Trimming at V came to 5 bases and at J to 2 bases, leaving 6 bases not matched to a gene. This CDR3 has 14 amino acids. The CDR3 reads CASSPGTDTYEQYF. The CDR3 nucleotides are TGTGCCAGCAGCCCCGGGACAGACACCTACGAGCAGTACTTC.

The chain has TRBV4-2 and TRBJ1-4, with D hard to call. This CDR3 has 12 residues. The V end lost 4 bases, the J end lost 4 bases, and 4 bases lay between the germline ends. Germline V gene sequence: CDR1 LGHNA, CDR2 YNFKEQ. This chain's CDR3 is CASSRSNEKLFF. DNA of the CDR3: TGTGCCAGCAGCCGGAGTAATGAAAAACTGTTTTTT.

The chain couples TRBV9 to TRBJ1-5, with D hard to call. The V gene's germline CDR1 is SGDLS and CDR2 YYNGEE. V was trimmed by 0 bases and J by 7 bases, leaving 11 bases between them. The CDR3 totals 14 residues. CDR3: CASSVEPGGQPQHF. In DNA form, the CDR3 reads TGTGCCAGCAGCGTAGAACCGGGTGGGCAGCCCCAGCATTTT.

The chain employs TRBV19 and TRBJ1-2, with 8 bases matching TRBD1. Germline loops: CDR1 LNHDA, CDR2 SQIVND (reference sequence). V was clipped by 3 bases and J by 2 bases; unmatched bases: 11. This CDR3 is 17 amino acids long. CDR3 in amino acids: CASSIRTGLPGNYGYTF. DNA of the CDR3: TGTGCCAGTAGTATCCGGACAGGGCTTCCTGGGAACTATGGCTACACCTTC. Complete variable domain (other parts from reference TRBV19 and TRBJ1-2): DGGITQSPKYLFRKEGQNVTLSCEQNLNHDAMYWYRQDPGQGLRLIYYSQIVNDFQKGDIAEGYSVSREKKESFPLTVTSAQKNPTAFYLCASSIRTGLPGNYGYTFGSGTRLTVV.

The J gene is TRBJ2-3, the V gene TRBV5-6; 7 bases agree with TRBD1. The CDR3 consists of 15 residues. Germline lookup yields CDR1 SGHDT and CDR2 YYEEEE. Unmatched junction bases numbered 2, after V lost 0 bases and J lost 1 base. CDR3 nucleotide sequence: TGTGCCAGCAGCTTGGTTGGGACAGGCACAGATACGCAGTATTTT. Its protein product is CASSLVGTGTDTQYF.